The clone carrying this T cell receptor beta chain was picked up a small number of times. What it binds is unknown. The study reverse transcribed the entire isolated RNA, so it sequenced expressed TCRB transcripts. Approximately 3.5 million reads per sample were averaged for naive, central memory and regulatory samples. Data came from immunoSEQ multiplex PCR; TCRdb stores just in-frame clones and leaves some out. The table records about 160,000 clones, around 8% of them present only once. This record comes from a study of beta chain features in type 1 diabetes. Study results and caveats: Still unanswered here is whether HLA type influences TCRB rearrangement.

V was pared by 0 bases and J by 1 base, with 6 bases between. This CDR3 region has 15 residues. Germline assignment: CDR1 SEHNR and CDR2 FQNEAQ (reference sequence). Sequencing input: central memory CD4+ T cells from blood. The TCR comes from a man aged 18 to 29 in good health. The chain employs TRBV7-9 and TRBJ2-2; TRBD2 is a possible D gene (5 bases). CDR3 residues: CASSLAGLNTGELFF. In DNA, the CDR3 is TGTGCCAGCAGCTTAGCCGGACTGAACACCGGGGAGCTGTTTTTT.